This T cell receptor (beta chain) stems from a study of T cell responses to AZD1222 COVID-19 vaccine. Looked up from germline, CDR1 is MNHEY and CDR2 is SMNVEV (reference sequence). The CDR3 runs 16 residues. V dropped 1 base and J dropped 0 bases, with 12 bases sitting between them. Clones were sequenced by immunoSEQ multiplex PCR, and TCRdb holds only the in-frame ones, with some missing. The sample includes 150,000 to 190,000 clones, over 90% of them seen just once. Broader study findings: The reported proportion of spike-specific TCRs targeting unmutated variant regions was nearly half.

Comment on this clone: No antigen is known for it.

Sequences were derived from peripheral blood, sampled 28 days after the second AZD1222 dose. This clonotype was obtained from an adult who received the AZD1222 COVID-19 vaccine. The chain employs TRBV27 and TRBJ1-1; D ambiguous. In DNA form, the CDR3 reads TGTGCCAGCAGTTTATTGTCGGGCAGCATGAACACTGAAGCTTTCTTT. It codes for CASSLLSGSMNTEAFF.